One and the same sample provided the 32 T cell receptor beta chains below, sequenced in a study of radiation and T cells in renal cell carcinoma. Documented time point: blood 4 weeks post-SBRT, at nephrectomy. Documented treatment: 15 Gy SBRT to primary tumor, nephrectomy 4 weeks later. This table comes from immunoSEQ multiplex PCR, and its TCRdb copy is limited to in-frame clones, with some not included. The table shows 30,000 to 40,000 clones, with 81% occurring only once. The specimen was blood, collected from a patient whose treatment included radiotherapy and nephrectomy. The receptor source for this set is a man aged 55 to 69 with renal cell carcinoma.

This clone was seen a single time. The chain has TRBV7-2 and TRBJ2-1, with a weak D call TRBD2 (6 bases). V was trimmed by 0 bases and J by 5 bases, leaving 8 bases between them. CDR1 SGHTA and CDR2 FQGNSA come from the germline V gene. The CDR3 length is 14 residues. The CDR3 DNA reads as TGTGCCAGCAGCTTAGCGGGCGGGGACAATGAGCAGTTCTTC. As protein: CASSLAGGDNEQFF. The full variable domain, its missing parts supplied by reference TRBV7-2 and TRBJ2-1, is GAGVSQSPSNKVTEKGKDVELRCDPISGHTALYWYRQSLGQGLEFLIYFQGNSAPDKSGLPSDRFSAERTGGSVSTLTIQRTQQEDSAVYLCASSLAGGDNEQFFGPGTRLTVL.

The rearrangement uses TRBV19 and TRBJ1-1; D is uncertain. The CDR3 is 12 amino acids. Germline V lookup: CDR1 LNHDA, CDR2 SQIVND (reference sequence). Trimming took 1 base from V and 1 from J, leaving 1 base between them. The CDR3 reads CASSIGNTEAFF. The CDR3 DNA is TGTGCCAGTAGTATAGGGAACACTGAAGCTTTCTTT. Looking up the rest from reference TRBV19 and TRBJ1-1 gives the full variable domain: DGGITQSPKYLFRKEGQNVTLSCEQNLNHDAMYWYRQDPGQGLRLIYYSQIVNDFQKGDIAEGYSVSREKKESFPLTVTSAQKNPTAFYLCASSIGNTEAFFGQGTRLTVV.

Note on this clone: In the same sample, other DNA sequences code for this CDR3. The chain employs TRBV5-1 and TRBJ1-1; the D is unclear. This CDR3 is built from 15 residues. Trimming pared 0 bases from V and 0 bases from J, leaving 9 bases between. Looked up from germline, CDR1 is SGHRS and CDR2 is YFSETQ. The CDR3 DNA follows: TGCGCCAGCAGCTTGGGACATGGGGTGAACACTGAAGCTTTCTTT. Translating gives CASSLGHGVNTEAFF. The whole variable domain, remainder taken from reference TRBV5-1 and TRBJ1-1, is KAGVTQTPRYLIKTRGQQVTLSCSPISGHRSVSWYQQTPGQGLQFLFEYFSETQRNKGNFPGRFSGRQFSNSRSEMNVSTLELGDSALYLCASSLGHGVNTEAFFGQGTRLTVV.

This rearrangement joins TRBV15 to TRBJ1-5, with no clear D. Per germline, CDR1 LNHNV and CDR2 YYDKDF (reference sequence). The ends were cut back, 0 bases at V and 9 bases at J, with 9 bases in the middle. The CDR3 sequence is 13 residues long. In DNA form, the CDR3 reads TGTGCCACCAGCAGAGATCTAAGCGGGCCCCAGCATTTT. Translating gives CATSRDLSGPQHF.

J is TRBJ1-2 and V is TRBV2; possibly TRBD1 for D (6 bases). Trimming shortened V by 5 bases and J by 5 bases, and 15 bases separated the two germline ends. The CDR3 length is 14 residues. The germline gives CDR1 SNHLY, CDR2 FYNNEI. CDR3 nucleotides: TGTGCCAGCAGTTACACAGGGACCTCGTATGGCTACACCTTC. Encoded protein: CASSYTGTSYGYTF.

This clone appeared a single time. The genes are TRBV11-2 and TRBJ2-7, with TRBD2 matching 8 bases. This CDR3 contains 16 residues. J gave up 2 bases and V 1 base, and 7 bases lay outside the gene matches. Germline V gene sequence: CDR1 SGHAT, CDR2 FQNNGV. CDR3 nucleotides: TGTGCCAGCAGCTTAGGAGGGCTAGCGGGCGCCTACGAGCAGTACTTC. It encodes CASSLGGLAGAYEQYF. Based on the CDR3 plus reference TRBV11-2 and TRBJ2-7, the full variable domain is EAGVAQSPRYKIIEKRQSVAFWCNPISGHATLYWYQQILGQGPKLLIQFQNNGVVDDSQLPKDRFSAERLKGVDSTLKIQPAKLEDSAVYLCASSLGGLAGAYEQYFGPGTRLTVT.

The gene calls are TRBV10-3 and TRBJ2-7; TRBD1 matches at 7 bases. The trim removed 6 bases at V and 1 base at J, leaving 12 bases unmatched. Germline loops: CDR1 ENHRY, CDR2 SYGVKD. This CDR3 has 16 residues. The CDR3 sequence: CAIRGGGQAESYEQYF. CDR3 DNA: TGTGCCATCAGAGGGGGTGGACAGGCCGAATCCTACGAGCAGTACTTC.

The CDR3 is CASSVATRETQYF. CDR3 nucleotides: TGTGCCAGCAGCGTAGCTACTAGGGAGACCCAGTACTTC. This chain connects TRBV9 to TRBJ2-5; possibly TRBD2 for D (5 bases). Between the trimmed V and J ends, which lost 0 bases and 5 bases, there was a span of 8 bases. CDR1 is SGDLS and CDR2 is YYNGEE in the germline V gene. The CDR3 is made up of 13 amino acids.

The chain recombines TRBV5-6 with TRBJ2-5; D remains ambiguous. Germline CDR1 reads SGHDT; CDR2 reads YYEEEE. V was pared by 0 bases and J by 1 base, with 4 bases between. The CDR3 runs 13 residues. The CDR3: CASSLELQETQYF. The CDR3 DNA sequence: TGTGCCAGCAGCTTGGAGCTCCAAGAGACCCAGTACTTC. The full variable domain, in which reference TRBV5-6 and TRBJ2-5 provide the parts outside the CDR3, is DAGVTQSPTHLIKTRGQQVTLRCSPKSGHDTVSWYQQALGQGPQFIFQYYEEEERQRGNFPDRFSGHQFPNYSSELNVNALLLGDSALYLCASSLELQETQYFGPGTRLLVL.

The chain is built from TRBV19 and TRBJ2-7, with D unresolved. Trimming cost V 0 bases and J 3 bases, with 12 bases left between them. The CDR3 spans 15 residues. Germline V gene sequence: CDR1 LNHDA, CDR2 SQIVND (reference sequence). CDR3 amino acids: CASSIDRQAVYEQYF. The DNA of the CDR3 is TGTGCCAGTAGTATAGATCGGCAAGCCGTCTACGAGCAGTACTTC.

The gene calls are TRBV18 and TRBJ2-1; 9 bases map to TRBD1. CDR1 KGHSH and CDR2 LQKENI come from the germline V gene. The CDR3 spans 15 residues. The trim removed 4 bases at V and 9 bases at J, leaving 10 bases unmatched. CDR3 sequence (DNA): TGTGCCAGCTCACTGGGGGACAGGGTTAGGTCTGAGCAGTTCTTC. Translation: CASSLGDRVRSEQFF.

The chain is built from TRBV18 and TRBJ2-2; a possible D gene is TRBD1 (6 bases). V dropped 8 bases and J dropped 1 base, with 14 bases sitting between them. Germline V gene sequence: CDR1 KGHSH, CDR2 LQKENI. This CDR3 is built from 15 residues. The CDR3 DNA reads as TGTGCCAGCCCTACAGGGTGGGGGAACACCGGGGAGCTGTTTTTT. Translation gives CASPTGWGNTGELFF.

The chain uses TRBV7-9 and TRBJ1-1; 9 positions match TRBD1. Germline-derived CDR1 and CDR2 are SEHNR and FQNEAQ (reference sequence). Trimming at V came to 6 bases and at J to 4 bases, leaving 9 bases not matched to a gene. CDR3 length: 15 residues. The CDR3 nucleotides read TGTGCCAGCAGGGATTCGGACAGGGGAGTCACTGAAGCTTTCTTT. This sequence encodes CASRDSDRGVTEAFF.

The J gene is TRBJ2-7, the V gene TRBV2; D gene unclear. The CDR3 has 13 residues. The V and J ends lost 6 bases and 2 bases respectively, with 11 bases between them. Germline CDR1 is SNHLY and CDR2 is FYNNEI. CDR3 nucleotides: TGTGCCAGCAGCGTTGAGCCCACCTACGAGCAGTACTTC. Its protein product is CASSVEPTYEQYF.

V and J are TRBV9 and TRBJ1-4, with D perhaps matching TRBD1 (6 bases). This CDR3 is 14 amino acids long. V dropped 3 bases and J dropped 7 bases, with 13 bases sitting between them. CDR1 and CDR2 (germline): SGDLS, YYNGEE. The DNA for the CDR3 is TGTGCCAGCAGCGGAAGGGGGGCAAGTGAAAAACTGTTTTTT. It codes for CASSGRGASEKLFF.

The rearrangement uses TRBV10-1 and TRBJ2-4; tentative D call: TRBD1 (5 bases). Germline V gene sequence: CDR1 WNHNN, CDR2 SYGVQD (reference sequence). The V and J ends lost 11 bases and 0 bases respectively, with 35 bases between them. This CDR3 is 21 amino acids long. Here the CDR3 DNA reads TGCGCCGCCTCCCTCTCGGAAAAACGGAACCTGCTGACAGTAGCCAAAAACATTCAGTACTTC. Amino acids: CAASLSEKRNLLTVAKNIQYF.

This rearrangement joins TRBV6-6 to TRBJ2-5, with D possibly matching TRBD2 (6 bases). Trimming pared 4 bases from V and 1 base from J, leaving 10 bases between. Germline V lookup: CDR1 MNHNY, CDR2 SVGAGI (reference sequence). This CDR3 region has 14 residues. The CDR3 loop reads CASSFWTTQETQYF. The CDR3 nucleotides read TGTGCCAGCAGTTTCTGGACTACCCAAGAGACCCAGTACTTC.

This clone was recorded a few times. The chain links TRBV5-1 to TRBJ2-2; D is uncertain. The CDR3 sequence is 16 residues long. V lost 4 bases and J lost 2, with 15 bases in between. Germline CDR1 is SGHRS and CDR2 is YFSETQ. CDR3 in DNA: TGCGCCAGCAGCGTGGGCCCGGTCAGTAACACCGGGGAGCTGTTTTTT. Amino acids: CASSVGPVSNTGELFF.

This chain links TRBV19 with TRBJ2-5, with D perhaps TRBD2 (5 bases). The CDR3 is 15 amino acids. Germline CDR1 LNHDA, CDR2 SQIVND (reference sequence). V lost 3 bases to trimming and J lost 2 bases, with 13 bases between them. CDR3 sequence (DNA): TGTGCCAGTAGTATGAGGACTTCAACTCAAGAGACCCAGTACTTC. This translates into CASSMRTSTQETQYF.

This sequence joins TRBV7-2 and TRBJ2-1; D may be TRBD2 (6 bases). V was pared by 0 bases and J by 7 bases, with 13 bases between. This CDR3 is 15 amino acids long. The V gene's germline CDR1 is SGHTA and CDR2 FQGNSA. CDR3 bases: TGTGCCAGCAGCTTAGCGGTTAGCGGAGTAAATGAGCAGTTCTTC. This sequence encodes CASSLAVSGVNEQFF. Full variable domain (outside the CDR3, taken from reference TRBV7-2 and TRBJ2-1): GAGVSQSPSNKVTEKGKDVELRCDPISGHTALYWYRQSLGQGLEFLIYFQGNSAPDKSGLPSDRFSAERTGGSVSTLTIQRTQQEDSAVYLCASSLAVSGVNEQFFGPGTRLTVL.

As concerns this clone: The junction and the germline gene differ at one end; a read error may be behind it. The chain carries TRBV20-1 and TRBJ1-2; D is possibly TRBD1 (5 bases). The CDR3 length is 9 residues. Germline values: CDR1 DFQATT, CDR2 SNEGSKA (reference sequence). The CDR3 DNA follows: TGCAGTGCTCCACAGGTTCCACCATTC. It translates to CSAPQVPPF.

This rearrangement joins TRBV29-1 to TRBJ2-1, with 11 bases aligning to TRBD2. The CDR3 spans 14 residues. From germline, CDR1 is SQVTM and CDR2 ANQGSEA. The CDR3 protein is CSLTSGTFYNEQFF. The CDR3 bases are TGCAGTCTGACTAGCGGGACTTTCTACAATGAGCAGTTCTTC.

This chain links TRBV6-5 with TRBJ2-5, with TRBD2 matching over 7 bases. The CDR3 covers 13 residues. J lost 1 base, V lost 10 bases, and 6 bases had no gene match. The germline CDR1 and CDR2 sequences are MNHEY and SVGAGI. The CDR3 coding sequence is TGTGCCACCCGGACTAGAGCCCAAGAGACCCAGTACTTC. As protein: CATRTRAQETQYF.

The chain combines TRBV21-1 with TRBJ2-5; no check of the table's D call, TRBD1, against the DNA was made. TRBV21-1 is a pseudogene segment. The CDR3 consists of 24 residues. The CDR3 sequence is CASSKERRGAFTYEMGQRQETQYF. The CDR3 DNA reads as TGTGCCAGCAGCAAAGAGAGGAGAGGTGCTTTTACGTACGAAATGGGACAGAGGCAAGAGACCCAGTACTTC.

The chain carries TRBV30 and TRBJ1-3; D possibly corresponds to TRBD1 (5 bases). V was clipped by 4 bases and J by 2 bases, with 21 bases between them. The CDR3 is 17 residues long. Germline V gives CDR1 GTSNPN, CDR2 SVGIG (reference sequence). The CDR3 nucleotides are TGTGCCTGGATGAGGCGAGCAGGGAGGGTTACTGGAAACACCATATATTTT. It codes for CAWMRRAGRVTGNTIYF. The full variable domain, its missing parts supplied by reference TRBV30 and TRBJ1-3, is SQTIHQWPATLVQPVGSPLSLECTVEGTSNPNLYWYRQAAGRGLQLLFYSVGIGQISSEVPQNLSASRPQDRQFILSSKKLLLSDSGFYLCAWMRRAGRVTGNTIYFGEGSWLTVV.

The table lists this clone with a count of one. The gene calls are TRBV12-5 and TRBJ2-7; no definite D call. The V gene's germline CDR1 is LGHNT and CDR2 FRNRAP. Trimming removed 4 bases at V and 3 bases at J, with 4 bases between. The CDR3 has 11 residues. The CDR3 DNA is TGTGCTAGTGGTTCAGTCTACGAGCAGTACTTC. Its protein product is CASGSVYEQYF.

This sequence joins TRBV5-6 and TRBJ1-1; possibly TRBD1 for D (6 bases). The CDR3 extends over 14 amino acids. Trimming left V 0 bases short and J 2 bases short, with 8 bases between. Looked up from germline, CDR1 is SGHDT and CDR2 is YYEEEE. Here the CDR3 reads CASSLGGGNTEAFF. DNA of the CDR3: TGTGCCAGCAGCTTGGGAGGGGGTAACACTGAAGCTTTCTTT.

Written as DNA, the CDR3 is TGTGCCAGCAGCGCTGACTACTCTGGGGCCAACGTCCTGACTTTC. This sequence encodes CASSADYSGANVLTF. The chain joins TRBV6-4 to TRBJ2-6; maybe TRBD2 (5 bases). Germline V CDR1 and CDR2: MRHNA, SNTAGT. Trimming took 6 bases from V and 0 from J, leaving 9 bases between them. The CDR3 is 15 residues long.

This clone occurred once. The CDR3 DNA reads as TGTGCCAGCTCACCAGGTCTAGCGGGAGACAATGAGCAGTTCTTC. It is translated as CASSPGLAGDNEQFF. The chain joins TRBV18 to TRBJ2-1, with TRBD2 matching over 10 bases. After removal of 2 bases from V and 5 bases from J, the junction contained 3 bases not matched to a gene. CDR1 is KGHSH and CDR2 is LQKENI in the germline V gene. The length of the CDR3 is 15 residues.

This clone was seen once. The gene calls are TRBV7-2 and TRBJ1-2; D possibly corresponds to TRBD1 (5 bases). V shed 1 base and J shed 3 bases, with 15 bases lying between them. Germline V CDR1 and CDR2: SGHTA, FQGNSA. The CDR3 runs to 16 residues. The CDR3 sequence: CASSLEPYGGYYGYTF. The CDR3 DNA follows: TGTGCCAGCAGCTTAGAACCTTATGGGGGATACTATGGCTACACCTTC.

The chain recombines TRBV5-4 with TRBJ1-2, with a tentative D call TRBD1 (6 bases). The germline V gene encodes CDR1 SGHNT and CDR2 YYREEE (reference sequence). This CDR3 has 15 amino acids. V was clipped by 1 base and J by 6 bases, with 16 bases between them. The CDR3 protein is CASSLLGGFSNGYTF. Here the CDR3 DNA reads TGTGCCAGCAGCTTGCTCGGGGGCTTTTCAAATGGCTACACCTTC.

This chain links TRBV11-2 with TRBJ1-2, with D maybe TRBD1 (6 bases). The CDR3 runs 14 residues. V was pared by 5 bases and J by 5 bases, with 15 bases between. Looked up from germline, CDR1 is SGHAT and CDR2 is FQNNGV. CDR3 nucleotide sequence: TGTGCCAGCAGCATGACGGACAGCACTTATGGCTACACCTTC. Residues: CASSMTDSTYGYTF.